The T cell receptor beta chain under discussion was sequenced for a study of T cell responses to AZD1222 COVID-19 vaccine. Study-level information: Analyses pooled second doses at about 4 or about 12 weeks.

The CDR3 consists of 18 residues. V lost 7 bases and J lost 1; bases outside the gene matches: 11. In germline, CDR1 is KGHDR, CDR2 SFDVKD. Findings and limits, study-wide: White British people made up most donors, females outnumbered males, and clonal diversity was possibly underestimated. Vaccination with two AZD1222 doses was followed by a rise in Spike-specific TCR breadth and depth. CD4 TCRs associated with vaccination spanned spike, dominating at 160-218 and 743-854.

For this clone: Its antigen is as yet unknown.

TCRdb keeps only in-frame clones here, not all; method: immunoSEQ multiplex PCR. In the table there are about 120,000 clones, roughly 90% of which are singletons. V is TRBV24-1 and J is TRBJ1-5, with 11 bases that match TRBD1. The sequences come from peripheral blood, collected on day 0 of AZD1222 vaccination. The sequence came from an adult in good health. This CDR3 is CATSPGQGGTLSNQPQHF. CDR3 sequence (DNA): TGTGCCACCAGCCCGGGACAGGGGGGGACTTTGAGCAATCAGCCCCAGCATTTT.